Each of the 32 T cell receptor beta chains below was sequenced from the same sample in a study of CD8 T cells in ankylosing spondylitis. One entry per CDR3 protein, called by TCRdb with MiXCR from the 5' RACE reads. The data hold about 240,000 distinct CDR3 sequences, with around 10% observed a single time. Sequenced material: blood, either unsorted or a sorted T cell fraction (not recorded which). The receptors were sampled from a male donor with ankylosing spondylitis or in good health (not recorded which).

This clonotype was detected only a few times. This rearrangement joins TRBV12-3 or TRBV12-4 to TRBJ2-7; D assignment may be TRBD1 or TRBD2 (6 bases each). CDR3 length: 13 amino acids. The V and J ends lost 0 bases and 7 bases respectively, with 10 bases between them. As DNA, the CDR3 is TGTGCCAGCAGTTTAGCGCTAGGGGGGGAGCAGTACTTC. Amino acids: CASSLALGGEQYF.

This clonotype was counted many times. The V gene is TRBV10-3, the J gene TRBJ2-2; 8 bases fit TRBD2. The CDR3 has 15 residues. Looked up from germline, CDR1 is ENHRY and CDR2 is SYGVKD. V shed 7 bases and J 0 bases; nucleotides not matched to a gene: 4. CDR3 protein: CAITFSGANTGELFF. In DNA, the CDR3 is TGTGCCATCACCTTTAGCGGGGCGAACACCGGGGAGCTGTTTTTT.

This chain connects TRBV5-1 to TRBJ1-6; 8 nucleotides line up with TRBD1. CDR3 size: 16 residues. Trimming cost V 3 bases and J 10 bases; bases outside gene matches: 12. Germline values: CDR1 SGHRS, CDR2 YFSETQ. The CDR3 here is CASSWGLRGPESPLHF. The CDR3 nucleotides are TGCGCCAGCAGCTGGGGCCTCAGGGGGCCCGAGTCACCCCTCCACTTT.

The DNA of the CDR3 is TGTGCCAGCAGTTCGCAGACTAGCGGGAGTCTCCACGAGCAGTACTTC. It specifies CASSSQTSGSLHEQYF. The rearrangement links TRBV27 to TRBJ2-7, with 12 bases aligning to TRBD2. The trim removed 4 bases at V and 5 bases at J, leaving 9 bases unmatched. Germline lookup yields CDR1 MNHEY and CDR2 SMNVEV (reference sequence). The CDR3 has 16 amino acids.

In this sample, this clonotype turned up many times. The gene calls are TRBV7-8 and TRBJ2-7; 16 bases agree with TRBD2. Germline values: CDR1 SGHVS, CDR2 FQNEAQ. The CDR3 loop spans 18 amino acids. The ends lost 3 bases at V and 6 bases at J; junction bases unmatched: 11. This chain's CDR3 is CASSFPGLAGGRFTEQYF. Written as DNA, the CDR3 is TGTGCCAGCAGCTTCCCGGGACTAGCGGGGGGGCGGTTCACCGAGCAGTACTTC.

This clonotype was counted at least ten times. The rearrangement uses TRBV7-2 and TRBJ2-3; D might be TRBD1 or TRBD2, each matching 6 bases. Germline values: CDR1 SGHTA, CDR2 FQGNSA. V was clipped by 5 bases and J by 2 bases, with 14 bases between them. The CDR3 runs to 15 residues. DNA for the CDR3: TGTGCCAGCAGCCGAAAAGGGGGGTACACAGATACGCAGTATTTT. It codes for CASSRKGGYTDTQYF.

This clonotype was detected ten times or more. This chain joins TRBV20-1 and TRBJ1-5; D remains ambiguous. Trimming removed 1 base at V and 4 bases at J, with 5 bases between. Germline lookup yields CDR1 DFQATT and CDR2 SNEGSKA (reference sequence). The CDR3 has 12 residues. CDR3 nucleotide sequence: TGCAGTGCTAGAGGACTGAATCAGCCCCAGCATTTT. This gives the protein CSARGLNQPQHF.

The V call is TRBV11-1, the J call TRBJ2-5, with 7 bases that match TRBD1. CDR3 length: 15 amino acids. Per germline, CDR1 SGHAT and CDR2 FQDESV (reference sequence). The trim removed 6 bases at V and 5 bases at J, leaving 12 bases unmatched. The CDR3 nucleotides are TGTGCCAGCAGTCCGGGACAGCCAAGCGTGGAGACCCAGTACTTC. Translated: CASSPGQPSVETQYF.

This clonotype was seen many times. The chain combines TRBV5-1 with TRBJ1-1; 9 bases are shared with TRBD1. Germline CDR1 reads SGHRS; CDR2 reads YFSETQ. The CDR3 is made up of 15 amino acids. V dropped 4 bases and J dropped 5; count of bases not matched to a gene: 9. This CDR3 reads CASSPEQGALTEAFF. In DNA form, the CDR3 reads TGCGCCAGCAGCCCGGAACAGGGGGCGCTTACTGAAGCTTTCTTT.

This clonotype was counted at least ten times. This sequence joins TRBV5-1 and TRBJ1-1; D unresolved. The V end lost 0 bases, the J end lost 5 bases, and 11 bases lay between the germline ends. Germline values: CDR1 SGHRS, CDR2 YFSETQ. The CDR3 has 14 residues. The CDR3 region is CASSLDGEGTEAFF. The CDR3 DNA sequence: TGCGCCAGCAGCTTGGATGGGGAAGGGACTGAAGCTTTCTTT.

The CDR3 region is CATSDGDAGAHYNEQFF. The CDR3 bases are TGTGCCACCAGTGATGGGGATGCGGGAGCCCATTACAATGAGCAGTTCTTC. V gene TRBV24-1 combines with J gene TRBJ2-1, with TRBD2 matching 7 bases. The length of the CDR3 is 17 residues. V dropped 3 bases and J dropped 4; count of bases not matched to a gene: 11. Looked up from germline, CDR1 is KGHDR and CDR2 is SFDVKD.

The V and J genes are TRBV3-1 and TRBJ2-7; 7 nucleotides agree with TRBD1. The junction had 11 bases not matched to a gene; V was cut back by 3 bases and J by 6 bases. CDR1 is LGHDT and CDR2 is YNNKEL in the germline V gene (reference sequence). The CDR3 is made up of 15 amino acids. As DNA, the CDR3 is TGTGCCAGCAGCCACCCCGGGACAGCGATACTCGAGCAGTACTTC. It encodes CASSHPGTAILEQYF.

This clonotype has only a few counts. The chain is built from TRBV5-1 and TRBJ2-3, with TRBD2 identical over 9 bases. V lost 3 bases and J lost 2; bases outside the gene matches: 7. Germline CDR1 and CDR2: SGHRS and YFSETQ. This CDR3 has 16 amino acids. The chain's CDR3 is CASSSIAGANTDTQYF. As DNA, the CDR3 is TGCGCCAGCAGCTCAATAGCGGGGGCTAACACAGATACGCAGTATTTT. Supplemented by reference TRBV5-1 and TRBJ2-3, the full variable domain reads KAGVTQTPRYLIKTRGQQVTLSCSPISGHRSVSWYQQTPGQGLQFLFEYFSETQRNKGNFPGRFSGRQFSNSRSEMNVSTLELGDSALYLCASSSIAGANTDTQYFGPGTRLTVL.

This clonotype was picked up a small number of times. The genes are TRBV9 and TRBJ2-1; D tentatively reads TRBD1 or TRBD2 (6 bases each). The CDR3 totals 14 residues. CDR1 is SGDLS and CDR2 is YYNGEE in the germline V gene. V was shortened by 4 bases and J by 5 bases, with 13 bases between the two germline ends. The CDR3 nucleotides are TGTGCCAGCAGCCCCGGGGGCCAAGACAATGAGCAGTTCTTC. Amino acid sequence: CASSPGGQDNEQFF. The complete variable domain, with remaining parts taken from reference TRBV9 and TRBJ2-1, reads DSGVTQTPKHLITATGQRVTLRCSPRSGDLSVYWYQQSLDQGLQFLIQYYNGEERAKGNILERFSAQQFPDLHSELNLSSLELGDSALYFCASSPGGQDNEQFFGPGTRLTVL.

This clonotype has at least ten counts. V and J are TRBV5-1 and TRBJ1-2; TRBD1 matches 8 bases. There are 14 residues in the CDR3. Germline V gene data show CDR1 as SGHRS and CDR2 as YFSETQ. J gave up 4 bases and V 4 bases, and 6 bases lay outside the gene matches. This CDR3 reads CASSGGQALYGYTF. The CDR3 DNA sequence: TGCGCCAGCAGCGGGGGACAGGCCCTCTATGGCTACACCTTC.

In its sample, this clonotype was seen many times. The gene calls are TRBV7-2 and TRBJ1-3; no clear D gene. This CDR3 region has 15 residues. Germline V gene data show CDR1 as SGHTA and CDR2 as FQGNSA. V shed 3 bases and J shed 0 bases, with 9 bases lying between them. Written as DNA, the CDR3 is TGTGCCAGCAGCTTCGAGGTGAACTCTGGAAACACCATATATTTT. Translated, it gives CASSFEVNSGNTIYF.

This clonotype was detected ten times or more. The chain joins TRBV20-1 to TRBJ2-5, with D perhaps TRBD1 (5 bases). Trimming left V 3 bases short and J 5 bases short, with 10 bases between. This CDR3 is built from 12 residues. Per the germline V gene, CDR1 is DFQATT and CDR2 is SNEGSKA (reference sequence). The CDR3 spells CSAREGVETQYF. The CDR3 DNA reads TGCAGTGCTAGGGAAGGGGTCGAGACCCAGTACTTC.

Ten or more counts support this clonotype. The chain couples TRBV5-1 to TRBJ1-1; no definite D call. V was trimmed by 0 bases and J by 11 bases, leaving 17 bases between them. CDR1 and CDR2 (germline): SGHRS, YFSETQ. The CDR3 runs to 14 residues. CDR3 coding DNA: TGCGCCAGCAGCTTGGGACCGGGTACGGGTCGGGCTTTCTTT. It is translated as CASSLGPGTGRAFF.

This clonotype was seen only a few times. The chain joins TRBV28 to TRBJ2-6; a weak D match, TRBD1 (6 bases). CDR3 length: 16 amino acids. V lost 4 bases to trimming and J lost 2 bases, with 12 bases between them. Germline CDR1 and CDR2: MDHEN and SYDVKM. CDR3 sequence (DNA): TGTGCCAGCAGTTCAGTAACAGGGCCTGGGGCCAACGTCCTGACTTTC. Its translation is CASSSVTGPGANVLTF.

The CDR3 spells CASSRTRTANTEAFF. CDR3 in DNA: TGTGCCAGCAGCCGAACGAGGACAGCGAACACTGAAGCTTTCTTT. The chain employs TRBV3-1 and TRBJ1-1; possibly TRBD1 for D (6 bases). Germline CDR1 is LGHDT and CDR2 is YNNKEL (reference sequence). The germline V and J ends were trimmed by 4 bases and 1 base, with 13 bases remaining between them. The CDR3 covers 15 residues.

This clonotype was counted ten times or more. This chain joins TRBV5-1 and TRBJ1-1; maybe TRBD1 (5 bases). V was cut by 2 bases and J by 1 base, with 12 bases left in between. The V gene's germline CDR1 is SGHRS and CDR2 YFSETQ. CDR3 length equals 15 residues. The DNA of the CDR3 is TGCGCCAGCAGCTTTCTCCAGGGTGAGAACACTGAAGCTTTCTTT. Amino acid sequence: CASSFLQGENTEAFF.

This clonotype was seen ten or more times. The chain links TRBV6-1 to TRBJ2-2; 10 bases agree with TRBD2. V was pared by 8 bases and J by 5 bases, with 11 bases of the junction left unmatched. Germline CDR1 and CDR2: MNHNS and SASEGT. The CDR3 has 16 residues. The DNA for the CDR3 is TGTGCCAGCGGGATACATAGCGGGGGGTTGACCGGGGAGCTGTTTTTT. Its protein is CASGIHSGGLTGELFF.

In DNA, the CDR3 is TGTGCCAGCGCTTCGGGAGGGCGGGGACCATACAATGAGCAGTTCTTC. Translation: CASASGGRGPYNEQFF. The rearrangement links TRBV7-9 to TRBJ2-1; 8 bases match TRBD2. V trimming: 8 bases; J trimming: 4 bases; junction bases outside the gene matches: 13. The length of the CDR3 is 16 residues. Per germline, CDR1 SEHNR and CDR2 FQNEAQ (reference sequence).

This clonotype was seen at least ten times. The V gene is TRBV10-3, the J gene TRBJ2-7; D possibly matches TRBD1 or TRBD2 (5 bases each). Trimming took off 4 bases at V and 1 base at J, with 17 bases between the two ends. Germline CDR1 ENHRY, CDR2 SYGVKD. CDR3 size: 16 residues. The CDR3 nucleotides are TGTGCCATCAGTGGAGCCGGGACGACCAAATCCTACGAGCAGTACTTC. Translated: CAISGAGTTKSYEQYF.

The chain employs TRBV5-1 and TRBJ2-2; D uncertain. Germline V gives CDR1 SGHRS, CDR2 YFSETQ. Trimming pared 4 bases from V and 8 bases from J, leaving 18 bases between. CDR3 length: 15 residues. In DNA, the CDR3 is TGCGCCAGCAGCAAAGAACACAGCAATGTGGGGGAGCTGTTTTTT. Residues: CASSKEHSNVGELFF.

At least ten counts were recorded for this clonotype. CDR3 protein: CSPGRGAFF. Here the CDR3 DNA reads TGCAGCCCGGGGCGGGGGGCTTTCTTT. The chain is built from TRBV29-1 and TRBJ1-1; perhaps TRBD1 as D (5 bases). CDR1 SQVTM and CDR2 ANQGSEA come from the germline V gene. V lost 8 bases, J lost 11 bases, and 12 bases lay in between. The CDR3 consists of 9 residues.

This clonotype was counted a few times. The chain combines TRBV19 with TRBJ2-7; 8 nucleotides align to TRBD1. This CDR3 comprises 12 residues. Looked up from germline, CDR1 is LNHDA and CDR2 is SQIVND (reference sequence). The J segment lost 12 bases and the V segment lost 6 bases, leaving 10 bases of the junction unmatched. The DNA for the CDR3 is TGTGCCAGTAGCCCGACGACAGGGGTTGCGTACTTC. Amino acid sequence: CASSPTTGVAYF. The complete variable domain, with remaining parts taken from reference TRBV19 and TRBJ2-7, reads DGGITQSPKYLFRKEGQNVTLSCEQNLNHDAMYWYRQDPGQGLRLIYYSQIVNDFQKGDIAEGYSVSREKKESFPLTVTSAQKNPTAFYLCASSPTTGVAYFGPGTRLTVT.

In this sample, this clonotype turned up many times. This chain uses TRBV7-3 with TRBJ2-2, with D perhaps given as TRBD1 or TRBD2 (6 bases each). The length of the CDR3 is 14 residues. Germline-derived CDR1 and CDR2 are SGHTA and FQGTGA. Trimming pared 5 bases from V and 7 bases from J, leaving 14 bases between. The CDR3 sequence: CASSPGARVGELFF. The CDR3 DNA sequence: TGTGCCAGCAGCCCGGGGGCCCGGGTCGGGGAGCTGTTTTTT.

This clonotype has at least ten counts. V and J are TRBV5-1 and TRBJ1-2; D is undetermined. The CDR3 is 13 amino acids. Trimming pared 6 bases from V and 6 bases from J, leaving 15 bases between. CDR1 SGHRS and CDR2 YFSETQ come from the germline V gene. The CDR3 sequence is CASTNTETDGYTF. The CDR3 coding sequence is TGCGCCAGCACCAACACAGAGACGGATGGCTACACCTTC.

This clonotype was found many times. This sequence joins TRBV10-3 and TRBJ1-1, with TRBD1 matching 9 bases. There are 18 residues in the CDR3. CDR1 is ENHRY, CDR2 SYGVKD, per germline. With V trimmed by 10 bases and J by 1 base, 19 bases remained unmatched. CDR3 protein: CATLPSTGGGIGNTEAFF. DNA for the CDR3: TGTGCCACCCTTCCATCGACAGGGGGGGGGATCGGGAACACTGAAGCTTTCTTT.

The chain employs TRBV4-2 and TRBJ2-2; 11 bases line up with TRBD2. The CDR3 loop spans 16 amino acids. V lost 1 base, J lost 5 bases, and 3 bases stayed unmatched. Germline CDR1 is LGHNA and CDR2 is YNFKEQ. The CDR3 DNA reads TGTGCCAGCAGCCAAGCTCGACTAGCGGGGACCGGGGAGCTGTTTTTT. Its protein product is CASSQARLAGTGELFF.

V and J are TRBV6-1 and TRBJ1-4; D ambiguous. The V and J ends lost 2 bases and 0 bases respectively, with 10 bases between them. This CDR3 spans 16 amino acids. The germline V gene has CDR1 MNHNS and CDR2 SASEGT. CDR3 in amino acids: CASSERAPATNEKLFF. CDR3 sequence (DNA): TGTGCCAGCAGTGAACGAGCACCGGCAACTAATGAAAAACTGTTTTTT.